This TCR beta chain derives from a study of blood T cell repertoires in COVID-19. Study context: Whether acute or convalescent, the COVID-19 samples came from the United States, Italy and Spain. From T cells, B-cell-depleted T cells, or PBMCs came the material, which was cDNA or gDNA.

Per the original data handling: Reference gene primers were amplified, and this amplification served to estimate nucleated cell counts. This table comes from immunoSEQ multiplex PCR, and its TCRdb copy is limited to in-frame clones, with some not included. V and J calls and clone size are those listed in that table; D and trimming were worked out from the DNA. The sample shows hundreds of thousands of clones, just under 90% of them seen only once. The CDR3 runs to 14 residues. Germline CDR1 is SEHNR and CDR2 is FQNEAQ (reference sequence). V lost 8 bases and J lost 1, with 11 bases in between. Sequencing was performed on peripheral blood. The chain has TRBV7-9 and TRBJ2-2; D is unresolved. The origin of this receptor is a woman aged 18-35 years with acute or convalescent COVID-19. DNA for the CDR3: TGTGCCAGCCTGCGATCCGAGAACACCGGGGAGCTGTTTTTT. Translated: CASLRSENTGELFF.